Listed below are T cell receptor delta chains from one sample, sequenced in a study of Vδ1+ human thymocytes. TCRdb re-called clones from the multiplex PCR reads via CATT. The repertoire has about 25,000 delta-chain clones, around 7.7% of them found once; the top ten carry 1%. Sequences were obtained from Vdelta1+ gamma-delta thymocytes from the thymus. All receptors come from a girl less than two years old who had congenital heart surgery. Both conserved end residues are part of each CDR3. A D gene is named only where the DNA matches it firmly. Clone size is given for some rows only: seen once, a few or many times, or a class if the clone is expanded.

-	TRDV1	TRDJ1	TRDD3	TGTGCTCTTGGGAACGGACTGGGGGAGCCATACACCGATAAACTCATCTTT	CALGNGLGEPYTDKLIF
few	TRDV1	TRDJ1	TRDD3	TGTGCTCTTGGGGATCCCCGCCCCACACGGAGACTGGGGGATACCCTCGCCGATAAACTCATCTTT	CALGDPRPTRRLGDTLADKLIF
-	TRDV1	TRDJ1	TRDD3	TGTGCTCTAGAGTTGCAGTACTGGGGGACCAACGATAAACTCATCTTT	CALELQYWGTNDKLIF
-	TRDV1	TRDJ1	-	TGTGCTCTTGGGGAACTTTTACTAGGAGGCCCATCGCGACACACCGATAAACTCATCTTT	CALGELLLGGPSRHTDKLIF
few	TRDV1	TRDJ1	TRDD3	TGTGCTCTTGGCGGCCCTGGATCTTCCTACGTCCTGGGGGATACGAGGTACACCGATAAACTCATCTTT	CALGGPGSSYVLGDTRYTDKLIF
-	TRDV1	TRDJ1	TRDD3	TGTGCTCTTGGGGAACTACCCTTTGTTCATACTGGGGACCTAACCGATAAACTCATCTTT	CALGELPFVHTGDLTDKLIF
-	TRDV1	TRDJ1	-	TGTGCTCTTGGGAGCGCTCTCTACACCGATAAACTCATCTTT	CALGSALYTDKLIF
few	TRDV1	TRDJ1	TRDD3	TGTGCTCTTGGGGAGTTCCCCCCGGGGGGATACGGAACCGATAAACTCATCTTT	CALGEFPPGGYGTDKLIF
-	TRDV1	TRDJ1	TRDD3	TGTGCTCTTGGGGAACGTTTCTTCTCCTTACTGGGGGATACGTTCGGCTACACCGATAAACTCATCTTT	CALGERFFSLLGDTFGYTDKLIF
-	TRDV1	TRDJ1	-	TGTGCTCTCCTGCCCGTGTGGTCTTCGGCGATACCCGGGGGACTTACCCATCCCCATAAACTCATCTTT	CALLPVWSSAIPGGLTHPHKLIF
-	TRDV1	TRDJ1	TRDD3	TGTGCTCTTGGGGAACGAACCTTCCCTAAGATACTGGGGGATACGCCCCACAATCTCACCGATAAACTCATCTTT	CALGERTFPKILGDTPHNLTDKLIF
-	TRDV1	TRDJ1	-	TGTGCTCTTGGGACCGTGCCAGATGTTAGACCGTACACCGATAAACTCATCTTT	CALGTVPDVRPYTDKLIF
few	TRDV1	TRDJ1	-	TGTGCTCTTGGGCAATACTTCAGACTCTCACCTGGGCGCCGGGACACCGATAAACTCATCTTT	CALGQYFRLSPGRRDTDKLIF
-	TRDV1	TRDJ1	TRDD3	TGTGCTCTTGGGGAACGGATTTCCCCGTACTGGGGGATTGTGAAACTCATCTTT	CALGERISPYWGIVKLIF
few	TRDV1	TRDJ1	TRDD3	TGTGCTCTTGGGGAAGGTGCCGGGGGGATGGGGTCCGATAAACTCATCTTT	CALGEGAGGMGSDKLIF
few	TRDV1	TRDJ1	-	TGTGCTCTTGGGGGAAGAGAGTATATCGAGAAAGGGATCAGTTCCGATAAACTCATCTTT	CALGGREYIEKGISSDKLIF
few	TRDV1	TRDJ1	TRDD3	TGTGCTCTTGGGGATCCTTCACATGGGTCGGGGATACGCGTATTAAAGGACTCAATGACGTACACCGATAAACTCATCTTT	CALGDPSHGSGIRVLKDSMTYTDKLIF
few	TRDV1	TRDJ1	-	TGTGCTCTTGGGGAACTCTACCTCTGGGTGACTGTGTACACCGATAAACTCATCTTT	CALGELYLWVTVYTDKLIF
-	TRDV1	TRDJ1	-	TGTGCTCTTGGGGTGCCCTACTTGACTGGGATCGATACCGATAAACTCATCTTT	CALGVPYLTGIDTDKLIF
few	TRDV1	TRDJ1	-	TGTGCTCTTGGGGAAGGTACCGACCCAGATCACACCGATAAACTCATCTTT	CALGEGTDPDHTDKLIF
few	TRDV1	TRDJ1	TRDD3	TGTGCTCTTGGGGATCGTCCTATCGGGGCCTTCCCAGTTTGGGGGATGGGAAGAGGGTACCTGTACACCGATAAACTCATCTTT	CALGDRPIGAFPVWGMGRGYLYTDKLIF
few	TRDV1	TRDJ1	TRDD3	TGTGCTCTTGGGGAAGTTCATCGACTGGGGAAACCGAGCGGCGATAAACTCATCTTT	CALGEVHRLGKPSGDKLIF
few	TRDV1	TRDJ1	-	TGTGCTCTTGGGGAAATCATTCCTACTCTTACTGGGGGCCCCCGCACCGATAAACTCATCTTT	CALGEIIPTLTGGPRTDKLIF
-	TRDV1	TRDJ1	-	TGTGCTCTTGGGGAAGGCTTTAAAACTGTTTTTAAACTCATCTTT	CALGEGFKTVFKLIF
-	TRDV1	TRDJ1	-	TGTGCTCTTGGTCTCCTGAGGTTGGGGGCCGATAAACTCATCTTT	CALGLLRLGADKLIF
few	TRDV1	TRDJ1	-	TGTGCTCTTGGGGCAGAGGGACCTACCTTTCACCTAGCCACCGATAAACTCATCTTT	CALGAEGPTFHLATDKLIF
-	TRDV1	TRDJ1	-	TGTGCTCTTGGGGAACGGCGATCGTGGGGGGTGAACACCGATAAACTCATCTTT	CALGERRSWGVNTDKLIF
medium-sized	TRDV2	TRDJ3	TRDD3	TGTGCCTGTGACACCGTGGGGGATACTACCTGGGACACCCGACAGATGTTTTTC	CACDTVGDTTWDTRQMFF
few	TRDV1	TRDJ1	TRDD3	TGTGCTCTTGGGGAACCCCATAAATCCTCCTGGGGGCTCACCGATAAACTCATCTTT	CALGEPHKSSWGLTDKLIF
few	TRDV1	TRDJ1	TRDD3	TGTGCTCTTGGGGAACCGCACCCTCTCGGGGGGGATACGGGGTGTAAACTCATCTTT	CALGEPHPLGGDTGCKLIF
few	TRDV1	TRDJ1	-	TGTGCTCTTGGGGAACTGTCCTACGTCCTTGGCTACACCGATAAACTCATCTTT	CALGELSYVLGYTDKLIF
few	TRDV1	TRDJ1	TRDD3	TGTGCTCTTGGGGACAGACTGGGGGTATGGGACGATAAACTCATCTTT	CALGDRLGVWDDKLIF
-	TRDV1	TRDJ1	TRDD3	TGTGCTCTTGGGGAACTAACGGAATACTGGGGGGACACCGACAAACTCATCTTT	CALGELTEYWGDTDKLIF
-	TRDV1	TRDJ1	-	TGTGCTCTTGGAGGGGAGACCACCCTCGGTGGGACCGATAAACTCATCTTT	CALGGETTLGGTDKLIF
-	TRDV1	TRDJ1	TRDD3	TGTGCTCTTGGGGAAGACGCCAAAATCCTACGTCTACTGGGGGATGGCTATCTCGGTAAACTCATCTTT	CALGEDAKILRLLGDGYLGKLIF
few	TRDV1	TRDJ1	TRDD3	TGTGCTCTTGGGGAACCTTCTGGGGGACAGTACACCGATAAACTCATCTTT	CALGEPSGGQYTDKLIF
-	TRDV1	TRDJ1	-	TGTGCTCTTGGGGTCCCCTGCTCTTCCTACCACCGTACTGGGGGCCGAGACACCGATAAACTCATCTTT	CALGVPCSSYHRTGGRDTDKLIF
few	TRDV2	TRDJ4	TRDD3	TGTGCCTGTGACACCGACGGACGTACTGGGGGATACCCCGTCCTTACCAGACCCCTGATCTTT	CACDTDGRTGGYPVLTRPLIF
few	TRDV1	TRDJ1	TRDD3	TGTGCTCTTGGGGATCAGCCTTCCCTAAGGGGGATACGCAAGATAACCGATAAACTCATCTTT	CALGDQPSLRGIRKITDKLIF
few	TRDV1	TRDJ1	TRDD3	TGTGCTCTTGGGTCAGAGAGGACCCCAGAAGAGAACTGGGGGAACACCGATAAACTCATCTTT	CALGSERTPEENWGNTDKLIF
few	TRDV1	TRDJ1	TRDD3	TGTGCTCTTGGGGAACTCCTTCCTACGGTCTTTACTGGGGGATACGCTACCGATAAACTCATCTTT	CALGELLPTVFTGGYATDKLIF
-	TRDV1	TRDJ1	-	TGTGCTCTTGGGGATTCGCGCCTTCGCGTTAGGGATAGGAACACCGATAAACTCATCTTT	CALGDSRLRVRDRNTDKLIF
-	TRDV1	TRDJ1	-	TGTGCTCTTGGGGAACTCTTTGGATTTCCCCAATACACCGATAAACTCATCTTT	CALGELFGFPQYTDKLIF
-	TRDV1	TRDJ1	TRDD3	TGTGCTCTTGGGGAACTCCCCAGCCTCAGTCCTGGGGGAACTGCGTACACCGATAAACTCATCTTT	CALGELPSLSPGGTAYTDKLIF
few	TRDV1	TRDJ1	TRDD3	TGTGCTCTTGGGGAACTACCCACCCTGGGGGATGCAATCTTT	CALGELPTLGDAIF
-	TRDV1	TRDJ1	TRDD3	TGTGCTCTTGGGGAACGGGGTTCCTCTGGGGGTGGCACCGATAAACTCATCTTT	CALGERGSSGGGTDKLIF
few	TRDV1	TRDJ1	-	TGTGCTCTTGGGGTCCTAGTCCCGGGGGGGGTACGGGGATCGAAACTCATCTTT	CALGVLVPGGVRGSKLIF
few	TRDV1	TRDJ1	TRDD3	TGTGCTCTTGGGGACATCTTCCCCCCGCGTACTGGGGGATACAACACCGATAAACTCATCTTT	CALGDIFPPRTGGYNTDKLIF
-	TRDV1	TRDJ1	-	TGTGCTCTTGGGGACTCTTTTCCTATTTCCTCCCACCTTAGGACCGATAAACTCATCTTT	CALGDSFPISSHLRTDKLIF